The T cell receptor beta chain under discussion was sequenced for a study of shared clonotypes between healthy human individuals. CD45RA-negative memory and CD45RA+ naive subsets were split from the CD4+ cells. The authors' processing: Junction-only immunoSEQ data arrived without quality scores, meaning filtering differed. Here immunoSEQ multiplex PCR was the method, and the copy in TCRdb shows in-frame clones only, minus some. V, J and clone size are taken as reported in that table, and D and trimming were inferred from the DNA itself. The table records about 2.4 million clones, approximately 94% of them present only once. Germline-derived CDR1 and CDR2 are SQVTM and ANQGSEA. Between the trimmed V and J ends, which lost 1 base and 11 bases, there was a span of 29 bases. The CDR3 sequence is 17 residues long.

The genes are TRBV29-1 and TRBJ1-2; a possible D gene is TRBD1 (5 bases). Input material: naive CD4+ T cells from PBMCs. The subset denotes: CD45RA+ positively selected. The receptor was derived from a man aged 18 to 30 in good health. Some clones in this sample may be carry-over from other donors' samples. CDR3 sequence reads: CSVEVVGTEDLSCAYTF. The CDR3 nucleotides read TGCAGCGTTGAAGTCGTTGGGACGGAGGACCTTTCTTGTGCTTACACCTTC.